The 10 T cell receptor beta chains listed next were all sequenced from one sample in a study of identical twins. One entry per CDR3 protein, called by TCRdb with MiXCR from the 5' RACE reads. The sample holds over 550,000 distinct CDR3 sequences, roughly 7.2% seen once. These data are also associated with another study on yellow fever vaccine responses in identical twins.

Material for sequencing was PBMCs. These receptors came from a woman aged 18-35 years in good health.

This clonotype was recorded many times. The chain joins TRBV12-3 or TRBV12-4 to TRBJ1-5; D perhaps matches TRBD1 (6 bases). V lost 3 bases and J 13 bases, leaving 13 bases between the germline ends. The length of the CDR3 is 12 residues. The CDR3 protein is CASSLNRAQQHF. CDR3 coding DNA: TGTGCCAGCAGTTTGAACAGGGCGCAACAGCATTTT.

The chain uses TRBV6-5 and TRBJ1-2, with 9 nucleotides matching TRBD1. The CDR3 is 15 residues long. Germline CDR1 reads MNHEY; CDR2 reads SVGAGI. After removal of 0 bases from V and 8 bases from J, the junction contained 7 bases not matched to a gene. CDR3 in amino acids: CASSYSQGQGWGYTF. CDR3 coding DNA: TGTGCCAGCAGTTACTCCCAGGGACAGGGCTGGGGCTACACCTTC.

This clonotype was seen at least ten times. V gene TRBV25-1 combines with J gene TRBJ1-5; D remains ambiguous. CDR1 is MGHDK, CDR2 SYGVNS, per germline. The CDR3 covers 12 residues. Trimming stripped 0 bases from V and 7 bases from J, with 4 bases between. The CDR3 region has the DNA TGTGCCAGCAGTGAATACGGCCAGCCCCAGCATTTT. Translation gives CASSEYGQPQHF.

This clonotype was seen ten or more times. DNA of the CDR3: TGTGCCAGCAGCTTAGTAGGGGGCAGGGGTCGGACCGGGGAGCTGTTTTTT. This codes for CASSLVGGRGRTGELFF. The chain uses TRBV11-2 and TRBJ2-2, with TRBD1 matching over 7 bases. Germline V lookup: CDR1 SGHAT, CDR2 FQNNGV. V lost 1 base and J lost 5; bases outside the gene matches: 10. The CDR3 extends over 17 amino acids.

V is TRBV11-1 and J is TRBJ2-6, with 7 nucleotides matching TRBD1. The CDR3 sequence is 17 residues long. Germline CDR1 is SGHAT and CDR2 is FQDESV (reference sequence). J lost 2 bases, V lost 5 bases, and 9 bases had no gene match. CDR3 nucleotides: TGTGCCAGCAGCCGGTTACTCGACAGGGCTGGGGCCAACGTCCTGACTTTC. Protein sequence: CASSRLLDRAGANVLTF.

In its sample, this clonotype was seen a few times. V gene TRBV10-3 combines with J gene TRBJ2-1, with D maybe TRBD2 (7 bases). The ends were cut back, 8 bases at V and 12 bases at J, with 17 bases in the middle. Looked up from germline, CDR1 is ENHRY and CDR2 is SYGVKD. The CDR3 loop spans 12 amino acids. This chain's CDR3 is CAISPGGPRQFF. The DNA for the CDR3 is TGTGCCATCTCGCCCGGGGGGCCCAGGCAGTTCTTC.

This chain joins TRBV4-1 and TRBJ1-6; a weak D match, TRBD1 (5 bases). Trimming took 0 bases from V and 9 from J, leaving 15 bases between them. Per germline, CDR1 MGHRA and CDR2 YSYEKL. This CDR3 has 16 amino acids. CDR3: CASSQDRGSLSSPLHF. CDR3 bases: TGCGCCAGCAGCCAAGATAGGGGCAGTTTGAGTTCACCCCTCCACTTT.

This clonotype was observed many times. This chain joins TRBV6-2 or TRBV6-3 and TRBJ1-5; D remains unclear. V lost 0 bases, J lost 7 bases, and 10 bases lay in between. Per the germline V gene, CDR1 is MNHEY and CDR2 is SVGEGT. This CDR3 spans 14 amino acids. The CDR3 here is CASSYSEGWQPQHF. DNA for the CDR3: TGTGCCAGCAGTTACTCGGAGGGTTGGCAGCCCCAGCATTTT.

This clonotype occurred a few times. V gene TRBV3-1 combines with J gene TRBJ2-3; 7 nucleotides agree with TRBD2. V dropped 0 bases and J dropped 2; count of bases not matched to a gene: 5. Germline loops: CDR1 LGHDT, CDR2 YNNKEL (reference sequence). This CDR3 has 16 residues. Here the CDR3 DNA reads TGTGCCAGCAGCCAAGAAACTAGCGCCCACACAGATACGCAGTATTTT. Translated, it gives CASSQETSAHTDTQYF.

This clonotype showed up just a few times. DNA of the CDR3: TGTGCCAGCAGTCCCCGGACGGGGAAACAAGAGACCCAGTACTTC. It yields the protein CASSPRTGKQETQYF. V usage is TRBV27 and J usage is TRBJ2-5, with TRBD2 as a possible D gene (5 bases). V was trimmed by 5 bases and J by 2 bases, leaving 15 bases between them. The germline V gene has CDR1 MNHEY and CDR2 SMNVEV (reference sequence). The CDR3 totals 15 residues.